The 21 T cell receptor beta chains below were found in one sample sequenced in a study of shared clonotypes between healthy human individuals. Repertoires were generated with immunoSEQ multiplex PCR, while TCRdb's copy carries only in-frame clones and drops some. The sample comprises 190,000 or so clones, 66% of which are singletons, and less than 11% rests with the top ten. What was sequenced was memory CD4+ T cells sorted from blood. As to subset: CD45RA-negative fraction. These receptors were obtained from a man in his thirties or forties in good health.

CDR3 loop: CAIRMGQGILYGYTF. Here the CDR3 DNA reads TGTGCCATCAGGATGGGACAGGGGATCCTCTATGGCTACACCTTC. The gene calls are TRBV10-3 and TRBJ1-2, with 10 bases aligning to TRBD1. Germline trimming cut 6 bases from V and 4 bases from J; bases unmatched to any gene: 8. Per germline, CDR1 ENHRY and CDR2 SYGVKD. The length of the CDR3 is 15 residues.

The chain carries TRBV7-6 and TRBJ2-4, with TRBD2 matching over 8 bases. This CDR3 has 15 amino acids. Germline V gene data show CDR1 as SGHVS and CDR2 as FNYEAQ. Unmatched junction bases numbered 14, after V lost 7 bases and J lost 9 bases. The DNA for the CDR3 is TGTGCCAGCACCCCGGGGGGGGGCGGGGGCGCCATTCAGTACTTC. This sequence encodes CASTPGGGGGAIQYF.

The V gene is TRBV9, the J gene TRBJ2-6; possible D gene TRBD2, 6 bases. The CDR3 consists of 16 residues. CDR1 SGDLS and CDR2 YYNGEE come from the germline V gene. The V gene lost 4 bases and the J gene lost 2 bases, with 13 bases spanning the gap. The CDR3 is CASSPGVGAGANVLTF. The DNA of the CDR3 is TGTGCCAGCAGCCCGGGGGTGGGTGCTGGGGCCAACGTCCTGACTTTC.

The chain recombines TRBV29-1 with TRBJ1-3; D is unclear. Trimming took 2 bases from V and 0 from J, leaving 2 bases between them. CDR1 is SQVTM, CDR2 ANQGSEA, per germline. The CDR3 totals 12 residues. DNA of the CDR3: TGCAGCGTTGAATCCTCTGGAAACACCATATATTTT. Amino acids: CSVESSGNTIYF.

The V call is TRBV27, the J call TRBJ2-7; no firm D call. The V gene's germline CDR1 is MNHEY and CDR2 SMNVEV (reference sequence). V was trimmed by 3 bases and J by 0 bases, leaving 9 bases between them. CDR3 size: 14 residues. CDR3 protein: CASSFTASSYEQYF. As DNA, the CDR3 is TGTGCCAGCAGTTTCACCGCAAGCTCCTACGAGCAGTACTTC.

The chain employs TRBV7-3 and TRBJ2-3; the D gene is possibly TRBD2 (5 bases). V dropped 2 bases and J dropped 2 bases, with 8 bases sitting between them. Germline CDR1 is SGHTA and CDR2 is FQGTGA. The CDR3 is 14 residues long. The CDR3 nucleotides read TGTGCCAGCAGCTTAGATAGCGCCACAGATACGCAGTATTTT. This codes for CASSLDSATDTQYF.

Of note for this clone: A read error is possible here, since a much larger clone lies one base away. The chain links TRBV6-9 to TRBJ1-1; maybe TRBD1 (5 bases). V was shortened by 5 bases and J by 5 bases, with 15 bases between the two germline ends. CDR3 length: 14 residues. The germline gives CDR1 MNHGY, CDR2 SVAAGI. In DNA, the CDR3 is TGTGCCAGCAGTGAAGTGGGGGGGGGTACTGAAGCTTTCTTT. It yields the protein CASSEVGGGTEAFF.

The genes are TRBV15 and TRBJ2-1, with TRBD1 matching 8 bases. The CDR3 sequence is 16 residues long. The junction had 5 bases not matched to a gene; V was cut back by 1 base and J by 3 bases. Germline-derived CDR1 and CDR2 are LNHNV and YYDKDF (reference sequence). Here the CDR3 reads CATSRVFGTGYNEQFF. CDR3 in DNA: TGTGCCACCAGCAGAGTGTTCGGGACAGGCTACAATGAGCAGTTCTTC.

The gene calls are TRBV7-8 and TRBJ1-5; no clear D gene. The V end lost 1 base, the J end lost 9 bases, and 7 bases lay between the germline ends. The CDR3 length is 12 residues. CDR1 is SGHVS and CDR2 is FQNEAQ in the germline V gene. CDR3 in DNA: TGTGCCAGCAGCTTAGTCGGCTTGCCCCAGCATTTT. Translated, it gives CASSLVGLPQHF.

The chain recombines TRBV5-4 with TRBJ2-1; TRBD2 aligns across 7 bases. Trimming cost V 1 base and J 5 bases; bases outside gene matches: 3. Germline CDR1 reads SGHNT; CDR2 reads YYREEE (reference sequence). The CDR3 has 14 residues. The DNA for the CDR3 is TGTGCCAGCAGCTTGACCGGGACTAACAATGAGCAGTTCTTC. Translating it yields CASSLTGTNNEQFF.

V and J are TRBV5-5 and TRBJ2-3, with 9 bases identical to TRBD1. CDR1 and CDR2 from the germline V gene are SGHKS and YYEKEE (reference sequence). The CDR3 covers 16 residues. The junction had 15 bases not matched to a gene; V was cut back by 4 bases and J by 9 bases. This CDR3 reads CASSATRTATGGTQYF. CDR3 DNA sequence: TGTGCCAGCAGCGCAACCCGAACCGCTACAGGGGGCACGCAGTATTTT.

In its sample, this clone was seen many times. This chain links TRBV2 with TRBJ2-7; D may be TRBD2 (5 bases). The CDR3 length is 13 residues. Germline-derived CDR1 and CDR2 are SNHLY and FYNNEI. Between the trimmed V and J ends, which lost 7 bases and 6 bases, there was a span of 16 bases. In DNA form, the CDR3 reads TGTGCCAGCACTCCGGGGTTAGGAGTCGAGCAGTACTTC. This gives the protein CASTPGLGVEQYF.

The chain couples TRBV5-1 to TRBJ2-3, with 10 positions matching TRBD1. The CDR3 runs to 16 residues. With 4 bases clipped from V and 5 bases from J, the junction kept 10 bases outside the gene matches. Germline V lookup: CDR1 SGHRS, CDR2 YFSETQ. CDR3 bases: TGCGCCAGCAGCCCCCAGACAGGGGGCAAAGGAGATACGCAGTATTTT. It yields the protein CASSPQTGGKGDTQYF.

The CDR3 loop is CASRGTSGRNEQFF. The CDR3 bases are TGTGCCAGCAGAGGGACTAGCGGGAGGAATGAGCAGTTCTTC. The chain uses TRBV2 and TRBJ2-1; 15 positions agree with TRBD2. Germline values: CDR1 SNHLY, CDR2 FYNNEI. CDR3 length: 14 amino acids. With V trimmed by 6 bases and J by 7 bases, 1 base remained unmatched.

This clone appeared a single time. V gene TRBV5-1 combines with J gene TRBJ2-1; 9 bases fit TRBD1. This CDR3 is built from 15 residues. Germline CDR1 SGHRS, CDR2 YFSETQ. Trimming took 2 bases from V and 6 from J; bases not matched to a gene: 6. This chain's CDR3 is CASSLDRGGINEQFF. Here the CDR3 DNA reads TGCGCCAGCAGCTTAGACAGGGGGGGAATCAATGAGCAGTTCTTC.

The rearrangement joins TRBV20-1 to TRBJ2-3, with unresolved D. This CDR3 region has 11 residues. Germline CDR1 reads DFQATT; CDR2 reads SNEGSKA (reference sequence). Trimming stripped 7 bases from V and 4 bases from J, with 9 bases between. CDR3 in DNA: TGCAGTGTTAGGGTAGCAGATACGCAGTATTTT. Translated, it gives CSVRVADTQYF.

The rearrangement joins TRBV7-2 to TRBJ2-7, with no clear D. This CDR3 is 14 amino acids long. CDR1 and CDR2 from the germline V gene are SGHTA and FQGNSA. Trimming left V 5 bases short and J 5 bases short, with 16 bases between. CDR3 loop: CASSAEYASDEQYF. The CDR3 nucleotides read TGTGCCAGCAGCGCCGAGTACGCGAGCGACGAGCAGTACTTC.

CDR3 sequence (DNA): TGCGCCAGCAGCTTGGTTGAAGGAAACGTCCTGACTTTC. It translates to CASSLVEGNVLTF. The chain links TRBV5-1 to TRBJ2-6; D not resolved. V was shortened by 0 bases and J by 10 bases, with 8 bases between the two germline ends. CDR3 length: 13 amino acids. Germline V gives CDR1 SGHRS, CDR2 YFSETQ.

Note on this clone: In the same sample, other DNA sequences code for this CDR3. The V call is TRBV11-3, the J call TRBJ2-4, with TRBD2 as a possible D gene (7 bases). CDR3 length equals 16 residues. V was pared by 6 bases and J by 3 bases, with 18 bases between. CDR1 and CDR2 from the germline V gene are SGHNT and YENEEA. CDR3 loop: CASSPGGGRGKNIQYF. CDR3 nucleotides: TGTGCCAGCAGTCCTGGGGGGGGGCGAGGCAAAAACATTCAGTACTTC.

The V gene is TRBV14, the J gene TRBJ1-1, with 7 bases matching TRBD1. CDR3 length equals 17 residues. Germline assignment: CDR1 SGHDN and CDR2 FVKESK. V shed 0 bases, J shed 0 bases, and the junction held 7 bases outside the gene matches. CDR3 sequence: CASSQEVLQGMNTEAFF. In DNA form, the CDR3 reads TGTGCCAGCAGCCAAGAAGTCCTACAGGGGATGAACACTGAAGCTTTCTTT.

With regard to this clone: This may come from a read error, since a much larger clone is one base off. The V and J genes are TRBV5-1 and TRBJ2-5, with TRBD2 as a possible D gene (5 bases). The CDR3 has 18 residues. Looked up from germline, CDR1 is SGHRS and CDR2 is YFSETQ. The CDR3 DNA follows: TGCGCCAGCAACTTGGTTACATCGGCGTCACGGGGCCAAGAGACCCAGTACTTC. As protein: CASNLVTSASRGQETQYF.